One T cell receptor (beta chain) is described in this entry. V lost 5 bases, J lost 7 bases, and 3 bases stayed unmatched. The CDR3 is made up of 13 amino acids. Germline CDR1 reads SGDLS; CDR2 reads YYNGEE. Using immunoSEQ multiplex PCR, the repertoire was profiled, and TCRdb retains in-frame clones only, with some absent. This table holds 72,000 or so clones, 90% to 95% found once. This sample was taken from a study of technical replicates of blood from several donors. V is TRBV9 and J is TRBJ2-7; the match to TRBD2 covers 13 bases. The sequence was obtained from a human donor in good health. Sequences were obtained from T cells isolated from PBMCs. The CDR3 DNA sequence: TGTGCCAGCAGTGAGACTAGCGGGAGGGAGCAGTACTTC. Residues: CASSETSGREQYF.